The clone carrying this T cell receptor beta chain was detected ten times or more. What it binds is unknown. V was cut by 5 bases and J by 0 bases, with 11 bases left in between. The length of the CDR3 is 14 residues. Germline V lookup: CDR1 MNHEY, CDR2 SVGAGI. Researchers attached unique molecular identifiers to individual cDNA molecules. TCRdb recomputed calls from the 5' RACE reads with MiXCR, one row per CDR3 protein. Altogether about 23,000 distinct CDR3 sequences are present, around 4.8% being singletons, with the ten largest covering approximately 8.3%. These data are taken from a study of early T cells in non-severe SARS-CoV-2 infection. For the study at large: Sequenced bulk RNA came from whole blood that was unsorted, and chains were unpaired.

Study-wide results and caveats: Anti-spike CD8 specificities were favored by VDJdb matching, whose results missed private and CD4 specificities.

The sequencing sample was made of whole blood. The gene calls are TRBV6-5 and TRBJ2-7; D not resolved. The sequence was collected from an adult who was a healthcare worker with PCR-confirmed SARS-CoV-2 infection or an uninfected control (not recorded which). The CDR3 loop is CASSLQESSYEQYF. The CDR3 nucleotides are TGTGCCAGCAGTCTGCAGGAGAGCTCCTACGAGCAGTACTTC.